These T cell receptor beta chains were read from a single sample in a study of T cell repertoires in cytomegalovirus infection. TCRdb used MiXCR to reprocess the reads, holding one entry per CDR3 protein. There are 300,000 to 450,000 distinct CDR3 sequences in the sample; about a sixth occur only once, and around 8.6% lies in the top ten. The sample consisted of PBMCs. All receptors come from a human donor in good health (CMV status not recorded). Some clones in this sample may be carry-over from other donors' samples. The CDR3 runs from the conserved cysteine through the conserved F or W. The D gene is left open where the match is weak. Only part of the rows carry a size: once, few, many, or a class if the clone is expanded.

cdr3_nt cdr3_aa clone_size v_call cdr3_length j_call d_call
TGTGCCAGCAGATCGACGGGGTCCTACGAGCAGTACTTC CASRSTGSYEQYF . TRBV28 13 TRBJ2-7 .
TGTGCCAGCGGAAAAACGGACAGTACCTATGGCTACACCTTC CASGKTDSTYGYTF . TRBV5-4 14 TRBJ1-2 .
TGTGCCAGCACAAAGAGGATAACAGATACGCAGTATTTT CASTKRITDTQYF . TRBV7-8 13 TRBJ2-3 .
TGTGCCAGCAGACCACGGGGGTCCTACAATGAGCAGTTCTTC CASRPRGSYNEQFF few TRBV3-1 14 TRBJ2-1 .
TGTGCCAGCAGCTTAGCGTGGGTATCGGGGAACACCGGGGAGCTGTTTTTT CASSLAWVSGNTGELFF many TRBV7-2 17 TRBJ2-2 .
TGTGCCAGCAGTTACGGGACAGAGAACACTGAAGCTTTCTTT CASSYGTENTEAFF many TRBV6-2/TRBV6-3 14 TRBJ1-1 TRBD1
TGTGCCAGCAGTTACTCGTGGACTGGGATCACAGATACGCAGTATTTT CASSYSWTGITDTQYF . TRBV6-5 16 TRBJ2-3 .
TGTGCCAGCAGTCTAGCGGGAGCGGGGCCAGATACGCAGTATTTT CASSLAGAGPDTQYF few TRBV12-3/TRBV12-4 15 TRBJ2-3 TRBD2
TGTGCCAGCAGCTTATTGGGGGGGGCGACCACAGATACGCAGTATTTT CASSLLGGATTDTQYF many TRBV7-2 16 TRBJ2-3 .
TGTGCCAGCAGTGAAGCGCGAGACCCGACCCAACGGTTTTTT CASSEARDPTQRFF . TRBV2 14 TRBJ1-4 .
TGTGCCAGCAGTTACGGGGGGCTGGGGAGGCGAGACAATGAGCAGTTCTTC CASSYGGLGRRDNEQFF many TRBV6-5 17 TRBJ2-1 .
TGTGCCAGCAGCGTAGAGGGGACAGGGGTTGGAGAGACCCAGTACTTC CASSVEGTGVGETQYF few TRBV9 16 TRBJ2-5 TRBD1
TGTGCCAGCTCACCACCGGGACTAGACCTCACGTACTTC CASSPPGLDLTYF few TRBV18 13 TRBJ2-5 TRBD2
TGTGCCAGCAGCTGCGGGACAGTCTTTAGCAATCAGCCCCAGCATTTT CASSCGTVFSNQPQHF many TRBV7-6 16 TRBJ1-5 TRBD1
TGCAGTGCGCCATCTAGCGGGGGGCCAGATACGCAGTATTTT CSAPSSGGPDTQYF . TRBV20-1 14 TRBJ2-3 TRBD2
TGTGCCACCCAATGGGGACACGAAGATCATTATAGCAATCAGCCCCAGCATTTT CATQWGHEDHYSNQPQHF many TRBV19 18 TRBJ1-5 .
TGCAGTGCTAGAGATCGCCTAGCGGGGCAGCTGTTTTTT CSARDRLAGQLFF few TRBV20-1 13 TRBJ2-2 TRBD2
TGCAGTGCTAGAGATCGTGGAAGCGTCACAGATACGCAGTATTTT CSARDRGSVTDTQYF few TRBV20-1 15 TRBJ2-3 .
TGTGCCAGCAGCCTCTTCGGGGGGAATTACGAGCAGTACTTC CASSLFGGNYEQYF few TRBV7-4 14 TRBJ2-7 TRBD2
TGTGCCAGCAGCCGACAGGGGATTATGAACACTGAAGCTTTCTTT CASSRQGIMNTEAFF . TRBV7-9 15 TRBJ1-1 TRBD1
TGTGCCAGCAGCCGAGACCTCACGGGACTCCCGGGGCTTGGGACCCAGTACTTC CASSRDLTGLPGLGTQYF many TRBV7-2 18 TRBJ2-5 .
TGTGCCAGCATGTGGCAGACCTACAATGAGCAGTTCTTC CASMWQTYNEQFF . TRBV6-1 13 TRBJ2-1 .
TGTGCCAGCAGTTTCCCTGAGACTAACCACCACAATTACAATGAGCAGTTCTTC CASSFPETNHHNYNEQFF many TRBV6-2/TRBV6-3 18 TRBJ2-1 .
TGTGCCAGCAGTCTACACCTGAGCTCTGGAAACACCATATATTTT CASSLHLSSGNTIYF few TRBV28 15 TRBJ1-3 .
TGTGCCAGCAGCGTAGATGGGGGTGACTCACCCCTCCACTTT CASSVDGGDSPLHF few TRBV9 14 TRBJ1-6 .
TGCGCCAGCAGTGAGGGGAGGGCTGAGCAGTTCTTC CASSEGRAEQFF . TRBV10-2 12 TRBJ2-1 TRBD2
TGTGCCAGCAGTTACCCGGGACTAGCGGGGAATGAGCAGTTCTTC CASSYPGLAGNEQFF . TRBV6-2/TRBV6-3 15 TRBJ2-1 TRBD2
TGTGCCAGCAGTTTAACTAGCGGGGGCTCAGCCAAAAACATTCAGTACTTC CASSLTSGGSAKNIQYF few TRBV28 17 TRBJ2-4 TRBD2
TGTGCCATCAGTGAGTCTAGCGGGGGGAACTACGAGCAGTACTTC CAISESSGGNYEQYF . TRBV10-3 15 TRBJ2-7 TRBD2
TGCAGTGCTAGAGGGAGAAGGACAGGAAATCAGCCCCAGCATTTT CSARGRRTGNQPQHF . TRBV20-1 15 TRBJ1-5 TRBD1
TGTGCCAGTAGTGGGGGGACGGCAACTAATGAAAAACTGTTTTTT CASSGGTATNEKLFF many TRBV19 15 TRBJ1-4 .
TGTGCCAGCAGCCGGGGACAGAGGTATGGCTACACCTTC CASSRGQRYGYTF . TRBV4-2 13 TRBJ1-2 TRBD1
TGTGCCAGCAGTTTCGACTCTTGGGGGGAGCTGTTTTTT CASSFDSWGELFF . TRBV12-3/TRBV12-4 13 TRBJ2-2 .
TGCAGTGCAAAGACAGGGATGACTGAAGCTTTCTTT CSAKTGMTEAFF . TRBV20-1 12 TRBJ1-1 TRBD1
TGTGCCAGCAGCTTAGGGAGTACGGTCGAGCAGTACTTC CASSLGSTVEQYF many TRBV7-2 13 TRBJ2-7 .
TGTGCCAGCAGAGGGGAGTTCTCCTACAATGAGCAGTTCTTC CASRGEFSYNEQFF . TRBV28 14 TRBJ2-1 .
TGTGCTAGTGCCCTAGGGGACTTCGCTGAAGCTTTCTTT CASALGDFAEAFF few TRBV12-5 13 TRBJ1-1 .
TGTGCCAGCTCCACCGTGGCGGAGGTGGGGGGCTACACCTTC CASSTVAEVGGYTF . TRBV7-2 14 TRBJ1-2 .